The rows below give T cell receptor beta chains drawn from one sample of a study of T cell responses to AZD1222 COVID-19 vaccine. Sequencing was performed with immunoSEQ multiplex PCR; in TCRdb, only in-frame clones are kept and a portion is missing. The profile covers roughly 36,000 clones, with approximately 88% appearing a single time and about 7% taken by the ten largest. This specimen was peripheral blood, taken on day 0 of AZD1222 vaccination. The receptors stem from an adult in good health. The CDR3 runs from the conserved cysteine through the conserved F or W. A D gene is named only where the DNA matches it firmly. Where a row states a size, it is once, few, many or the class of an expanded clone; other rows omit it.

clone_size: NA; j_call: TRBJ1-4; v_call: TRBV5-1; d_call: TRBD1; cdr3_aa: CASSPGQGVTLEKLFF; cdr3_nt: TGCGCCAGCAGCCCTGGACAGGGAGTCACTCTAGAAAAACTGTTTTTT
clone_size: NA; j_call: TRBJ2-1; v_call: TRBV11-3; d_call: NA; cdr3_aa: CASSRTVDNEQFF; cdr3_nt: TGTGCCAGCAGCCGGACGGTAGACAATGAGCAGTTCTTC
clone_size: once; j_call: TRBJ1-2; v_call: TRBV6-2/TRBV6-3; d_call: TRBD1; cdr3_aa: CASSRPRSGGASYGYTF; cdr3_nt: TGTGCCAGCAGTCGTCCCCGTTCAGGGGGGGCCTCCTATGGCTACACCTTC
clone_size: NA; j_call: TRBJ1-1; v_call: TRBV6-5; d_call: NA; cdr3_aa: CASRRQVNTEAFF; cdr3_nt: TGTGCCAGCAGGAGACAGGTGAACACTGAAGCTTTCTTT
clone_size: NA; j_call: TRBJ1-4; v_call: TRBV9; d_call: NA; cdr3_aa: CASSMWDDEKLFF; cdr3_nt: TGTGCCAGCAGCATGTGGGACGATGAAAAACTGTTTTTT
clone_size: NA; j_call: TRBJ2-2; v_call: TRBV7-9; d_call: TRBD1; cdr3_aa: CASSGAGTAESGELFF; cdr3_nt: TGTGCCAGCAGCGGAGCAGGGACAGCCGAATCCGGGGAGCTGTTTTTT
clone_size: NA; j_call: TRBJ1-4; v_call: TRBV4-1; d_call: TRBD1; cdr3_aa: CASSQPYLRGGDEKLFF; cdr3_nt: TGCGCCAGCAGCCAACCCTACCTCAGGGGGGGGGACGAAAAACTGTTTTTT
clone_size: NA; j_call: TRBJ2-3; v_call: TRBV11-3; d_call: NA; cdr3_aa: CASSLGGSTDTQYF; cdr3_nt: TGTGCCAGCAGCTTGGGCGGGAGCACAGATACGCAGTATTTT
clone_size: NA; j_call: TRBJ1-1; v_call: TRBV7-2; d_call: NA; cdr3_aa: CASSLESQGVTEAFF; cdr3_nt: TGTGCCAGCAGCTTGGAAAGTCAGGGTGTTACTGAAGCTTTCTTT
clone_size: NA; j_call: TRBJ2-3; v_call: TRBV9; d_call: NA; cdr3_aa: CASGDTDTQYF; cdr3_nt: TGTGCCAGCGGTGACACGGATACGCAGTATTTT
clone_size: few; j_call: TRBJ2-3; v_call: TRBV20-1; d_call: TRBD1; cdr3_aa: CSASYRDRGADTQYF; cdr3_nt: TGCAGTGCTAGTTACCGGGACAGGGGAGCAGATACGCAGTATTTT
clone_size: NA; j_call: TRBJ1-2; v_call: TRBV29-1; d_call: NA; cdr3_aa: CSVDGRNGYTF; cdr3_nt: TGCAGCGTTGATGGGAGGAACGGCTACACCTTC
clone_size: NA; j_call: TRBJ2-1; v_call: TRBV5-5; d_call: NA; cdr3_aa: CASSLAGWGNEQFF; cdr3_nt: TGTGCCAGCAGCTTGGCAGGGTGGGGGAATGAGCAGTTCTTC
clone_size: NA; j_call: TRBJ1-2; v_call: TRBV11-2; d_call: NA; cdr3_aa: CASSFGRANYGYTF; cdr3_nt: TGTGCCAGCAGCTTCGGCAGGGCTAACTATGGCTACACCTTC
clone_size: NA; j_call: TRBJ2-3; v_call: TRBV11-3; d_call: NA; cdr3_aa: CASSSGSSTDTQYF; cdr3_nt: TGTGCCAGCAGCTCGGGATCTAGCACAGATACGCAGTATTTT
clone_size: NA; j_call: TRBJ2-3; v_call: TRBV6-4; d_call: TRBD2; cdr3_aa: CASSDAGGTGDTQYF; cdr3_nt: TGTGCCAGCAGTGACGCGGGGGGTACGGGGGATACGCAGTATTTT
clone_size: medium-sized; j_call: TRBJ1-5; v_call: TRBV19; d_call: NA; cdr3_aa: CASSIIGEVQPQHF; cdr3_nt: TGTGCCAGTAGTATTATTGGGGAGGTTCAGCCCCAGCATTTT
clone_size: NA; j_call: TRBJ2-7; v_call: TRBV7-6; d_call: TRBD2; cdr3_aa: CASSLFRQLAGFFMEQYF; cdr3_nt: TGTGCCAGCAGCTTATTTAGACAGCTAGCGGGGTTCTTCATGGAGCAGTACTTC
clone_size: NA; j_call: TRBJ1-1; v_call: TRBV7-8; d_call: NA; cdr3_aa: CASSIGGRTEAFF; cdr3_nt: TGTGCCAGCAGCATTGGTGGGCGCACTGAAGCTTTCTTT